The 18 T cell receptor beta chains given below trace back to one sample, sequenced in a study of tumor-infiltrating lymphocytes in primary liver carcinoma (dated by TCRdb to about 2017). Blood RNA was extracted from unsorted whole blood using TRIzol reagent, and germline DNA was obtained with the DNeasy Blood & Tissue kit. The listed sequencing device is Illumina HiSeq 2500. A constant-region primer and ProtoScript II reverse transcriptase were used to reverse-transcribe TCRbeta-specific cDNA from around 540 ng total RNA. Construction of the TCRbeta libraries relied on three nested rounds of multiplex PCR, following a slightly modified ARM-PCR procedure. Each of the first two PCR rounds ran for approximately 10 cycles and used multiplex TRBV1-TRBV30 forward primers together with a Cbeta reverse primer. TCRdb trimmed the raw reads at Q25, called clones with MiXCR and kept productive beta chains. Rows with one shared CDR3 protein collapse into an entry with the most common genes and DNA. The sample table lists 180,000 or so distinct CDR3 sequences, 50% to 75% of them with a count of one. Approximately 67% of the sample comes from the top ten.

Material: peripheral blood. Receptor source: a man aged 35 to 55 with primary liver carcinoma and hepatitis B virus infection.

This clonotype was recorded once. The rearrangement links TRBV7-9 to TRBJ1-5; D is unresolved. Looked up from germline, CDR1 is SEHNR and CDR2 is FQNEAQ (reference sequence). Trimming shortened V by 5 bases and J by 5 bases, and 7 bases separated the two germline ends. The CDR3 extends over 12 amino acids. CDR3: CASSQQDQPQHF. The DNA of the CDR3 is TGTGCCAGCAGCCAACAAGATCAGCCCCAGCATTTT.

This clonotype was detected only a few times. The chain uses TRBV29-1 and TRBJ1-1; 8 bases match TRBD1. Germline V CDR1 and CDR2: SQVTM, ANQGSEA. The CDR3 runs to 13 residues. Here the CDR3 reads CSDWTGLGTEAFF. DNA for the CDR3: TGCAGTGACTGGACAGGGTTGGGTACTGAAGCTTTCTTT.

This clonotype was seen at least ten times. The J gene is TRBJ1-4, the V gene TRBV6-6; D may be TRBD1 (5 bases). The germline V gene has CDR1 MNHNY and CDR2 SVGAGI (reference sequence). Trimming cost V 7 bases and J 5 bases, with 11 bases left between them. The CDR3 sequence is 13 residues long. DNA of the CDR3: TGTGCCAGCATCGGGACGGGGAATGAAAAACTGTTTTTT. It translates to CASIGTGNEKLFF.

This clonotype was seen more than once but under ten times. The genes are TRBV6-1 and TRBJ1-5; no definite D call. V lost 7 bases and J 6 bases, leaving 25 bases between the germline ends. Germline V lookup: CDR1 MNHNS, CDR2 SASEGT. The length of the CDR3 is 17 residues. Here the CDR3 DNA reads TGTGCCAGCAAACCCGACACCGAAGGGCGACGGAGTCAGCCCCAGCATTTT. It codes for CASKPDTEGRRSQPQHF.

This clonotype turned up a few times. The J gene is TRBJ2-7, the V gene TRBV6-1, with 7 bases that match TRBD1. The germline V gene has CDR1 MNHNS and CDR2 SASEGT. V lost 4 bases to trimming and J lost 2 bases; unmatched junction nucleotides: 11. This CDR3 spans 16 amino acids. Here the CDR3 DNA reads TGTGCCAGCAGTGCAACCCCCGGGACAGAGACCTACGAGCAGTACTTC. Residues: CASSATPGTETYEQYF.

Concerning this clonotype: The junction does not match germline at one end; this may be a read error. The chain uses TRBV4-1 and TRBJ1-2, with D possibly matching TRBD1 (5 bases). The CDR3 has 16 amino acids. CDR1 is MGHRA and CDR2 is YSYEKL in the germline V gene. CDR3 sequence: CASRQDMPGVAYGYTF. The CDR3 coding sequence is TGCGCCAGCAGACAAGATATGCCGGGGGTGGCCTATGGCTACACCTTC.

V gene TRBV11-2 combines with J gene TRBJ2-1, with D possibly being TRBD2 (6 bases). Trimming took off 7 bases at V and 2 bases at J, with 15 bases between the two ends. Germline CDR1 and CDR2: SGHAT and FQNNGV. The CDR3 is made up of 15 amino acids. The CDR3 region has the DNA TGTGCCAGCAACCTTGGGACTGGAACCTACAATGAGCAGTTCTTC. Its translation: CASNLGTGTYNEQFF. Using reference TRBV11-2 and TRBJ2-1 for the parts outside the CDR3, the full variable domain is EAGVAQSPRYKIIEKRQSVAFWCNPISGHATLYWYQQILGQGPKLLIQFQNNGVVDDSQLPKDRFSAERLKGVDSTLKIQPAKLEDSAVYLCASNLGTGTYNEQFFGPGTRLTVL.

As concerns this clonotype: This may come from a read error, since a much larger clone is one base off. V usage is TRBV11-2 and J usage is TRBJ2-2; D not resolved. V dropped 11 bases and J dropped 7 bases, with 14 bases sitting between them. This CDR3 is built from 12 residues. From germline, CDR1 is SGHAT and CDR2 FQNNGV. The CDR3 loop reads CAGNPHLGELFF. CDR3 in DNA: TGTGCCGGCAACCCTCACCTCGGGGAGCTGTTTTTT.

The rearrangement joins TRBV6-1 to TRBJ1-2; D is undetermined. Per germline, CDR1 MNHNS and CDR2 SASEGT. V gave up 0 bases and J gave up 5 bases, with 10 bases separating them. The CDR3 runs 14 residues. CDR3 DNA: TGTGCCAGCAGTGAAGCTCTTACAGAGTATGGCTACACCTTC. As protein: CASSEALTEYGYTF.

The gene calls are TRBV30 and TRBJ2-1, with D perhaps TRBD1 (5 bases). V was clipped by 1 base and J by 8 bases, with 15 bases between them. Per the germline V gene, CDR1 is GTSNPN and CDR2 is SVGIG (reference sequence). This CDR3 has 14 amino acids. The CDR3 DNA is TGTGCCTGGAGTGGGGGCGGAACCAAGGATGAGCAGTTCTTC. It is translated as CAWSGGGTKDEQFF.

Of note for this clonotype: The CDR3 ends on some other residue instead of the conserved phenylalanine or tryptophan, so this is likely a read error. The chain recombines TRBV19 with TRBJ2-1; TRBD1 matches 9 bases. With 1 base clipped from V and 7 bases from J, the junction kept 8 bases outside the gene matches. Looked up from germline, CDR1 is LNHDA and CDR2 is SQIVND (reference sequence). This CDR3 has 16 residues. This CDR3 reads CASSIVAGTGLNEQFI. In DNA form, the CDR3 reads TGTGCCAGTAGTATAGTCGCCGGGACAGGGCTAAATGAGCAGTTCATC.

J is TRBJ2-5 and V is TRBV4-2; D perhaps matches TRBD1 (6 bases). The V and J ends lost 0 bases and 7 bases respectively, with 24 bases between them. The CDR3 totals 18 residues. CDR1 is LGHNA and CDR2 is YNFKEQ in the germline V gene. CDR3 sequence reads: CASSQEYGATGGTGTQYF. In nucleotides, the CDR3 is TGTGCCAGCAGCCAAGAGTACGGCGCGACAGGTGGAACCGGGACCCAGTACTTC.

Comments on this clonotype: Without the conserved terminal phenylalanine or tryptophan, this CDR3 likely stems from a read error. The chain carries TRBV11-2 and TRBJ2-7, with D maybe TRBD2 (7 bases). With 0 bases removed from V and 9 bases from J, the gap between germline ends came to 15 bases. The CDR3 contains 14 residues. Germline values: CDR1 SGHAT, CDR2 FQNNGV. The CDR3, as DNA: TGTGCCAGCAGCTTAGAATTGGGGGGGGGCCTGCAGTACTTA. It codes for CASSLELGGGLQYL.

The CDR3 DNA follows: TGCAGTGCTAAGCTGACAGCAGGAAGTTTTACTGAAGCTTTCTTT. Translation gives CSAKLTAGSFTEAFF. The chain uses TRBV20-1 and TRBJ1-1, with D possibly matching TRBD1 (5 bases). V shed 4 bases and J shed 5 bases, with 20 bases lying between them. CDR3 length: 15 residues. CDR1 and CDR2 from the germline V gene are DFQATT and SNEGSKA (reference sequence).

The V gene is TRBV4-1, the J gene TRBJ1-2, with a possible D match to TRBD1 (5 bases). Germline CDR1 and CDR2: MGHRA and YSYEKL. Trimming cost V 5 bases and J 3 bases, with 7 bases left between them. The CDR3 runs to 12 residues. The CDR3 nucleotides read TGCGCCAGCAGCTTCAGGGACTATGGCTACACCTTC. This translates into CASSFRDYGYTF.

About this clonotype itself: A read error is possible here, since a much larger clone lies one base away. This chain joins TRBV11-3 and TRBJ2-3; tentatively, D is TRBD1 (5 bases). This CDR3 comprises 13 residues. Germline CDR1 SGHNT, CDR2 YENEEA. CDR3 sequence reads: CAGSPQGGDTQYF. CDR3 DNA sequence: TGTGCCGGCAGTCCCCAGGGTGGAGATACGCAGTATTTT.

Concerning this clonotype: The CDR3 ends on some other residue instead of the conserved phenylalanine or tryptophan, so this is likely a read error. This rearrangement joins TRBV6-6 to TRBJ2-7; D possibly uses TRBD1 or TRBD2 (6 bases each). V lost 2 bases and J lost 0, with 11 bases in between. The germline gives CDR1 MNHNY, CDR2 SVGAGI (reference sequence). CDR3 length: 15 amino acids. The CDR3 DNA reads TGTGCCAGCAGTTACGAGGGGGGAAGCTCCTACGAGCAGTACTTA. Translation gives CASSYEGGSSYEQYL.

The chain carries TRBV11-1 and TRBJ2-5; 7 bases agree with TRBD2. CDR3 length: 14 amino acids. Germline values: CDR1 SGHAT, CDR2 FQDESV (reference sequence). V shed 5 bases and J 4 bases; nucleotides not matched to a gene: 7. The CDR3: CASSPTGGGETQYF. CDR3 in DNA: TGTGCCAGCAGCCCGACTGGGGGGGGAGAGACCCAGTACTTC.